The 10 T cell receptor beta chains below all came from one sample that was sequenced in a study of regulatory dendritic cells for organ transplantation. The data were produced by immunoSEQ multiplex PCR, yet TCRdb's version contains in-frame clones alone and is incomplete. The sample has 29,000 or so clones; 60% to 80% are singletons. Material: memory CD4+ T cells from blood. The subset here: CD45RO+ memory T cells. The source is a human donor in good health.

The sample holds a few counts of this clone. CDR3: CASSRSDATNEKLFF. The CDR3 region has the DNA TGTGCCAGCAGCCGATCGGATGCAACTAATGAAAAACTGTTTTTT. The chain has TRBV4-2 and TRBJ1-4; no clear D. Trimming shortened V by 4 bases and J by 0 bases, and 9 bases separated the two germline ends. The CDR3 covers 15 residues. From germline, CDR1 is LGHNA and CDR2 YNFKEQ.

This chain connects TRBV30 to TRBJ2-2, with D unresolved. V lost 4 bases and J lost 1, with 10 bases in between. The CDR3 spans 14 residues. Germline V gene lookup returns CDR1 GTSNPN and CDR2 SVGIG (reference sequence). This chain's CDR3 is CAWTVGGNTGELFF. The CDR3 coding sequence is TGTGCCTGGACCGTAGGCGGGAACACCGGGGAGCTGTTTTTT. The full variable domain, completed using reference TRBV30 and TRBJ2-2, is SQTIHQWPATLVQPVGSPLSLECTVEGTSNPNLYWYRQAAGRGLQLLFYSVGIGQISSEVPQNLSASRPQDRQFILSSKKLLLSDSGFYLCAWTVGGNTGELFFGEGSRLTVL.

The rearrangement links TRBV5-1 to TRBJ1-2; TRBD1 aligns across 7 bases. The CDR3 spans 16 residues. V lost 3 bases, J lost 11 bases, and 19 bases stayed unmatched. Germline lookup yields CDR1 SGHRS and CDR2 YFSETQ. The CDR3 spells CASSSGTGVLQRRYTF. CDR3 coding DNA: TGCGCCAGCAGCTCAGGTACAGGGGTACTCCAAAGAAGGTACACCTTC.

This chain connects TRBV7-9 to TRBJ1-2, with 9 bases matching TRBD1. The germline V gene encodes CDR1 SEHNR and CDR2 FQNEAQ (reference sequence). This CDR3 contains 14 residues. Trimming at V came to 6 bases and at J to 1 base, leaving 3 bases not matched to a gene. CDR3 nucleotides: TGTGCCAGCAGAAGACAGGGGGTTAACTATGGCTACACCTTC. Protein product: CASRRQGVNYGYTF.

A single count supports this clone. This chain joins TRBV7-2 and TRBJ1-5, with D hard to call. V was pared by 5 bases and J by 3 bases, with 5 bases between. Germline-derived CDR1 and CDR2 are SGHTA and FQGNSA. The CDR3 spans 12 residues. This CDR3 reads CASSQYNQPQHF. DNA of the CDR3: TGTGCCAGCAGCCAATACAATCAGCCCCAGCATTTT.

J is TRBJ2-4 and V is TRBV9; a possible D gene is TRBD1 (6 bases). Germline V lookup: CDR1 SGDLS, CDR2 YYNGEE. Trimming took off 0 bases at V and 0 bases at J, with 19 bases between the two ends. This CDR3 has 19 amino acids. In DNA form, the CDR3 reads TGTGCCAGCAGCGTAGCCCCCGAAAGGGGGTCCCTAGCCAAAAACATTCAGTACTTC. Translating gives CASSVAPERGSLAKNIQYF.

V and J are TRBV6-1 and TRBJ2-1, with 10 bases matching TRBD2. This CDR3 is built from 15 residues. V shed 6 bases and J 5 bases; nucleotides not matched to a gene: 7. Looked up from germline, CDR1 is MNHNS and CDR2 is SASEGT. The CDR3 coding sequence is TGTGCCAGCAGCGGAAGCGGGGGGGTTAACAATGAGCAGTTCTTC. Encoded protein: CASSGSGGVNNEQFF.

The chain has TRBV28 and TRBJ1-2, with D unclear. V lost 3 bases and J 5 bases, leaving 13 bases between the germline ends. Per germline, CDR1 MDHEN and CDR2 SYDVKM. The CDR3 length is 14 residues. CDR3 nucleotides: TGTGCCAGCAGTTTTATCGACGCCTCTTATGGCTACACCTTC. Translation: CASSFIDASYGYTF.

The chain carries TRBV28 and TRBJ2-3; possibly TRBD1 for D (6 bases). V lost 5 bases and J lost 4, with 13 bases in between. The CDR3 has 14 amino acids. Germline values: CDR1 MDHEN, CDR2 SYDVKM. The CDR3 loop is CASSDAGAADTQYF. In DNA form, the CDR3 reads TGTGCCAGCAGTGACGCAGGGGCCGCAGATACGCAGTATTTT.

CDR3 in amino acids: CASSYRAIYNEQFF. DNA for the CDR3: TGTGCCAGCAGTTACAGGGCGATCTACAATGAGCAGTTCTTC. V gene TRBV6-5 combines with J gene TRBJ2-1; D gene uncertain. This CDR3 spans 14 amino acids. Between the trimmed V and J ends, which lost 2 bases and 3 bases, there was a span of 8 bases. Germline lookup yields CDR1 MNHEY and CDR2 SVGAGI.